The 9 T cell receptor beta chains reported below all come from one sample, sequenced in a study of OX40 agonist ivuxolimab in advanced cancers. Generated by immunoSEQ multiplex PCR, the TCRdb table keeps only in-frame clones and is missing some. This sample yields about 98,000 clones, of which around 85% are seen a single time; over 0.65% belongs to the top ten. The specimen was CD4+ or CD8+ T cells sorted from blood, collected in a trial of the OX40 agonist ivuxolimab. The receptors were sampled from an adult with an advanced solid tumor such as melanoma, head and neck, liver or kidney cancer.

V is TRBV6-1 and J is TRBJ2-7; TRBD1 agrees at 7 bases. The junction had 9 bases not matched to a gene; V was cut back by 2 bases and J by 2 bases. The CDR3 covers 16 residues. The V gene's germline CDR1 is MNHNS and CDR2 SASEGT. CDR3: CASSERALGQTYEQYF. The CDR3 DNA reads as TGTGCCAGCAGTGAAAGAGCGTTGGGACAGACCTACGAGCAGTACTTC.

This clone was counted once. The gene calls are TRBV5-8 and TRBJ2-7; tentatively, D is TRBD1 (6 bases). The V end was cut by 2 bases, the J end by 3 bases, with 12 bases between. Per germline, CDR1 SGHTS and CDR2 YDEGEE. This CDR3 region has 14 residues. The CDR3 is CASSFRTADYEQYV. The CDR3 DNA sequence: TGTGCCAGCAGCTTCCGGACAGCAGACTACGAGCAGTACGTC.

The chain joins TRBV30 to TRBJ1-2; D is unclear. CDR1 and CDR2 from the germline V gene are GTSNPN and SVGIG (reference sequence). Trimming removed 3 bases at V and 7 bases at J, with 18 bases between. The CDR3 contains 14 residues. CDR3: CAWRPGRTYGGYTF. In nucleotides, the CDR3 is TGTGCCTGGAGGCCAGGAAGAACCTATGGTGGCTACACCTTC. The full variable domain, completed using reference TRBV30 and TRBJ1-2, is SQTIHQWPATLVQPVGSPLSLECTVEGTSNPNLYWYRQAAGRGLQLLFYSVGIGQISSEVPQNLSASRPQDRQFILSSKKLLLSDSGFYLCAWRPGRTYGGYTFGSGTRLTVV.

This clone was observed a handful of times. The V and J genes are TRBV18 and TRBJ1-5; perhaps TRBD1 as D (5 bases). Germline V lookup: CDR1 KGHSH, CDR2 LQKENI. V lost 3 bases and J lost 1, with 16 bases in between. There are 17 residues in the CDR3. DNA for the CDR3: TGTGCCAGCTCACCGCAGGCGGCCGGGGGGAGCAATCAGCCCCAGCATTTT. This gives the protein CASSPQAAGGSNQPQHF.

This chain uses TRBV6-5 with TRBJ2-4; D is possibly TRBD2 (6 bases). The V gene lost 10 bases and the J gene lost 0 bases, with 10 bases spanning the gap. Germline loops: CDR1 MNHEY, CDR2 SVGAGI. The CDR3 has 13 amino acids. The CDR3 protein is CATLEGAKNIQYF. Written as DNA, the CDR3 is TGTGCCACCCTGGAGGGAGCCAAAAACATTCAGTACTTC.

CDR3 loop: CASSQGTGPDTQYF. As DNA, the CDR3 is TGCGCCAGCAGCCAGGGGACAGGGCCAGATACGCAGTATTTT. The gene calls are TRBV4-1 and TRBJ2-3, with 9 bases matching TRBD1. This CDR3 contains 14 residues. V lost 3 bases and J lost 4; bases outside the gene matches: 2. CDR1 is MGHRA and CDR2 is YSYEKL in the germline V gene.

V is TRBV5-1 and J is TRBJ1-2; D not certain. Trimming removed 2 bases from V and 8 bases from J, with 16 bases in between. Germline V gene sequence: CDR1 SGHRS, CDR2 YFSETQ. The CDR3 has 14 amino acids. CDR3 coding DNA: TGCGCCAGCAGCTTCCAAACCGGCGATGGGGGCTACACCTTC. Amino acids: CASSFQTGDGGYTF.

This rearrangement joins TRBV11-2 to TRBJ2-7, with D unresolved. Per germline, CDR1 SGHAT and CDR2 FQNNGV. The CDR3 length is 14 residues. V was cut by 4 bases and J by 4 bases, with 14 bases left in between. CDR3 DNA sequence: TGTGCCAGCAGCTCCCCAGCCTCACGGTACGAGCAGTACTTC. Protein product: CASSSPASRYEQYF.

This clone was observed a few times. V is TRBV19 and J is TRBJ1-5; D is ambiguous. Germline lookup yields CDR1 LNHDA and CDR2 SQIVND (reference sequence). V dropped 1 base and J dropped 9 bases, with 4 bases sitting between them. This CDR3 is built from 11 residues. This chain's CDR3 is CASSIGGPQHF. The CDR3 DNA sequence: TGTGCCAGTAGTATAGGAGGGCCCCAGCATTTT. The full variable domain, completed using reference TRBV19 and TRBJ1-5, is DGGITQSPKYLFRKEGQNVTLSCEQNLNHDAMYWYRQDPGQGLRLIYYSQIVNDFQKGDIAEGYSVSREKKESFPLTVTSAQKNPTAFYLCASSIGGPQHFGDGTRLSIL.